These 16 T cell receptor beta chains came from one sample sequenced in a study of chemoradiotherapy in HPV16-positive cancers. Only in-frame clones appear in the TCRdb table, and some are missing; sequencing was by immunoSEQ multiplex PCR. The sample contains over 10,000 clones, approximately 85% of which appear only once. The material was blood, obtained from a patient who underwent chemoradiotherapy. The source of these receptors is a human donor with HPV-associated anogenital cancer.

The V gene is TRBV5-8, the J gene TRBJ1-1; D is uncertain. The ends were cut back, 1 base at V and 5 bases at J, with 9 bases in the middle. The CDR3 runs 13 residues. Germline V CDR1 and CDR2: SGHTS, YDEGEE. The chain's CDR3 is CASSLRDPTEAFF. The CDR3 region has the DNA TGTGCCAGCAGCTTGCGGGATCCTACTGAAGCTTTCTTT.

The chain recombines TRBV11-2 with TRBJ2-7; D gene uncertain. V was pared by 2 bases and J by 8 bases, with 13 bases between. CDR3 size: 13 residues. Germline V gives CDR1 SGHAT, CDR2 FQNNGV. The chain's CDR3 is CASSLNEGSKQYF. CDR3 DNA sequence: TGTGCCAGCAGCTTAAATGAAGGGTCAAAGCAGTACTTC.

This chain joins TRBV7-6 and TRBJ2-2; TRBD1 agrees at 8 bases. Germline trimming cut 5 bases from V and 1 base from J; bases unmatched to any gene: 15. Germline lookup yields CDR1 SGHVS and CDR2 FNYEAQ. CDR3 length: 19 amino acids. The CDR3 DNA reads TGTGCCAGCAGCCCCCGAAACCGACAGGGGACCTTGAACACCGGGGAGCTGTTTTTT. This codes for CASSPRNRQGTLNTGELFF. The full variable domain, in which reference TRBV7-6 and TRBJ2-2 provide the parts outside the CDR3, is GAGVSQSPRYKVTKRGQDVALRCDPISGHVSLYWYRQALGQGPEFLTYFNYEAQQDKSGLPNDRFSAERPEGSISTLTIQRTEQRDSAMYRCASSPRNRQGTLNTGELFFGEGSRLTVL.

The chain has TRBV23-1 and TRBJ1-1; TRBD1 agrees at 8 bases. TRBV23-1 is an ORF; its function is uncertain. The junction had 5 bases not matched to a gene; V was cut back by 4 bases and J by 4 bases. The CDR3 has 14 amino acids. The CDR3 sequence: CASSPYRGGTEAFF. The CDR3 DNA reads as TGCGCCAGCAGTCCGTACAGGGGGGGCACTGAAGCTTTCTTT.

The CDR3 coding sequence is TGCAGCGTTGGACAGCGCAATCAGCCCCAGCATTTT. This translates into CSVGQRNQPQHF. The chain links TRBV29-1 to TRBJ1-5, with a tentative D call TRBD1 (5 bases). The V gene's germline CDR1 is SQVTM and CDR2 ANQGSEA. V lost 4 bases and J lost 2, with 6 bases in between. The CDR3 spans 12 residues.

This clone has only one observation. CDR3 nucleotides: TGTGCCAGCAGCTTCCGCGGGGGGCGGGGTGAGACCCAGTACTTC. It is translated as CASSFRGGRGETQYF. The chain links TRBV7-2 to TRBJ2-5; 8 bases line up with TRBD2. Trimming cost V 3 bases and J 5 bases; bases outside gene matches: 8. Germline CDR1 is SGHTA and CDR2 is FQGNSA. The CDR3 sequence is 15 residues long.

The chain employs TRBV11-2 and TRBJ1-1; 9 bases agree with TRBD1. Looked up from germline, CDR1 is SGHAT and CDR2 is FQNNGV. The CDR3 spans 15 residues. V shed 0 bases and J 4 bases; nucleotides not matched to a gene: 3. As DNA, the CDR3 is TGTGCCAGCAGCTTAGACCGGGACAGGGCCACTGAAGCTTTCTTT. Its protein is CASSLDRDRATEAFF.

V gene TRBV11-2 combines with J gene TRBJ2-5, with D unresolved. The CDR3 loop spans 14 amino acids. From germline, CDR1 is SGHAT and CDR2 FQNNGV. Trimming stripped 4 bases from V and 1 base from J, with 10 bases between. This chain's CDR3 is CASSSPGIQETQYF. CDR3 nucleotide sequence: TGTGCCAGCAGCTCCCCTGGCATCCAAGAGACCCAGTACTTC.

The V and J genes are TRBV19 and TRBJ2-7; D might be TRBD1 or TRBD2, each matching 5 bases. The V end was cut by 4 bases, the J end by 3 bases, with 16 bases between. Germline loops: CDR1 LNHDA, CDR2 SQIVND (reference sequence). The CDR3 sequence is 15 residues long. CDR3 in amino acids: CASSTSLGELYEQYF. Here the CDR3 DNA reads TGTGCCAGTAGTACCTCTTTGGGGGAACTCTACGAGCAGTACTTC. The variable domain in full, completed from reference TRBV19 and TRBJ2-7, reads DGGITQSPKYLFRKEGQNVTLSCEQNLNHDAMYWYRQDPGQGLRLIYYSQIVNDFQKGDIAEGYSVSREKKESFPLTVTSAQKNPTAFYLCASSTSLGELYEQYFGPGTRLTVT.

The V gene is TRBV9, the J gene TRBJ2-3; D remains ambiguous. Gene TRBJ1-5 matches the end of the DNA better, so the J call may be wrong. CDR3 size: 16 residues. Germline V gives CDR1 SGDLS, CDR2 YYNGEE. CDR3 sequence reads: CASSVGPSSRTDTQHF. Here the CDR3 DNA reads TGTGCCAGCAGCGTAGGTCCGTCCTCCCGCACAGATACGCAGCATTTT.

There are a few counts of this clone. The chain links TRBV5-4 to TRBJ1-3; a weak D match, TRBD1 (6 bases). Per the germline V gene, CDR1 is SGHNT and CDR2 is YYREEE (reference sequence). V lost 4 bases to trimming and J lost 0 bases, with 11 bases between them. The CDR3 runs 15 residues. CDR3 DNA sequence: TGTGCCAGCAGCATCGGACAGCCCTCTGGAAACACCATATATTTT. Encoded protein: CASSIGQPSGNTIYF.

The V gene is TRBV4-1, the J gene TRBJ1-5; 7 bases map to TRBD1. This CDR3 comprises 19 residues. V trimming: 0 bases; J trimming: 0 bases; junction bases outside the gene matches: 11. From germline, CDR1 is MGHRA and CDR2 YSYEKL. CDR3 in DNA: TGCGCCAGCAGCCAAGAAATCCCGGGACAGTTTAATAGCAATCAGCCCCAGCATTTT. Its translation is CASSQEIPGQFNSNQPQHF.

V is TRBV6-1 and J is TRBJ2-5, with 8 bases aligning to TRBD1. CDR1 and CDR2 (germline): MNHNS, SASEGT. The CDR3 contains 16 residues. Trimming took 4 bases from V and 5 from J; bases not matched to a gene: 12. CDR3 sequence: CASSAGQGGYGETQYF. DNA for the CDR3: TGTGCCAGCAGTGCAGGACAGGGCGGCTATGGGGAGACCCAGTACTTC.

The chain employs TRBV7-9 and TRBJ1-3; tentatively, D is TRBD1 (6 bases). The germline gives CDR1 SEHNR, CDR2 FQNEAQ (reference sequence). The CDR3 consists of 14 residues. The ends were cut back, 8 bases at V and 0 bases at J, with 11 bases in the middle. The CDR3 is CASGRTDSGNTIYF. In DNA, the CDR3 is TGTGCCAGCGGACGGACAGACTCTGGAAACACCATATATTTT.

This clone appeared a few times. CDR3 nucleotides: TGTGCCAGCAGCTCTAGCGTAGGACTCTCTGGAAACACCATATATTTT. Protein sequence: CASSSSVGLSGNTIYF. The V gene is TRBV7-9, the J gene TRBJ1-3, with no clear D. Germline V gene sequence: CDR1 SEHNR, CDR2 FQNEAQ (reference sequence). The CDR3 runs to 16 residues. Trimming removed 4 bases from V and 0 bases from J, with 13 bases in between.

The chain is built from TRBV5-1 and TRBJ1-1; maybe TRBD1 (5 bases). This CDR3 has 14 residues. V shed 0 bases and J shed 4 bases, with 10 bases lying between them. Looked up from germline, CDR1 is SGHRS and CDR2 is YFSETQ. This CDR3 reads CASSLGGAITEAFF. The CDR3 DNA reads as TGCGCCAGCAGCTTGGGTGGGGCCATCACTGAAGCTTTCTTT. Using reference TRBV5-1 and TRBJ1-1 for the parts outside the CDR3, the full variable domain is KAGVTQTPRYLIKTRGQQVTLSCSPISGHRSVSWYQQTPGQGLQFLFEYFSETQRNKGNFPGRFSGRQFSNSRSEMNVSTLELGDSALYLCASSLGGAITEAFFGQGTRLTVV.